The 2 T cell receptor beta chains presented below share a single source sample, sequenced in a study of cytomegalovirus exposure and HLA in healthy donors. PCR employed 60 Vbeta and 13 Jbeta primers. The protocol was immunoSEQ multiplex PCR, while the TCRdb copy is restricted to in-frame clones and leaves out a portion. The sample contains about 220,000 clones, approximately 68% of which appear only once. Sequenced: PBMCs. These receptors came from a woman in her 30s in good health and CMV-seronegative.

The V call is TRBV5-1, the J call TRBJ2-2, with a possible D match to TRBD2 (5 bases). The germline gives CDR1 SGHRS, CDR2 YFSETQ. The V gene lost 0 bases and the J gene lost 6 bases, with 15 bases spanning the gap. The CDR3 has 16 amino acids. Written as DNA, the CDR3 is TGCGCCAGCAGCTTGGAAGGGAGAGTAGGCGCCGGGGAGCTGTTTTTT. Translation: CASSLEGRVGAGELFF.

V and J are TRBV19 and TRBJ1-4, with D possibly TRBD1 on 5 matching bases. The CDR3 consists of 15 residues. V was cut by 6 bases and J by 1 base, with 12 bases left in between. Germline V gives CDR1 LNHDA, CDR2 SQIVND (reference sequence). The CDR3 nucleotides are TGTGCCAGTAGACCTGAAGGGGTAACTAATGAAAAACTGTTTTTT. Its translation: CASRPEGVTNEKLFF.